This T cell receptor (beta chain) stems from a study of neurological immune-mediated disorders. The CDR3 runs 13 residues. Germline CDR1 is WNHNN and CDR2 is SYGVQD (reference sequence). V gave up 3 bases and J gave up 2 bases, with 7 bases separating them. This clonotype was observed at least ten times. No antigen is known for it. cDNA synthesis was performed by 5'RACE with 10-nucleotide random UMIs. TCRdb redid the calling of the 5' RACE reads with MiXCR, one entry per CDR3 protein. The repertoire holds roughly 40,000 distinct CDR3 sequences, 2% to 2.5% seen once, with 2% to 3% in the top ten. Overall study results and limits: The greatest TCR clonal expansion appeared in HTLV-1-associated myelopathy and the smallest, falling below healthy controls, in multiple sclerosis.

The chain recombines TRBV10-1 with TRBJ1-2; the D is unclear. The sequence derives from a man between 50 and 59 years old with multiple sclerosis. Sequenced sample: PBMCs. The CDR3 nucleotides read TGCGCCAGCAGTGAACGAGACAACTATGGCTACACCTTC. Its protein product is CASSERDNYGYTF.